The sequence of this TCR beta chain was determined in a study of T cell repertoires in cytomegalovirus infection. One entry per CDR3 protein, called by TCRdb with MiXCR from the reads. Of around 210,000 distinct CDR3 sequences in the sample, roughly 6.5% were seen once. CDR3 length equals 12 residues. Germline V gives CDR1 LNHDA, CDR2 SQIVND (reference sequence). This clonotype has at least ten counts. One end of the junction does not line up with germline, which may come from a read error. Sequenced material: PBMCs. The J gene is TRBJ1-2, the V gene TRBV19; no definite D call. The TCR sequence derives from a human donor in good health (CMV status not recorded). Some clones in this sample may be carry-over from other donors' samples. The CDR3 sequence is CASSMRLAGCTF. The CDR3 DNA reads TGTGCCAGTAGTATGAGGCTCGCCGGCTGCACCTTC.